The 19 T cell receptor beta chains below all came from one sample that was sequenced in a study of molecular identifiers for immune sequencing clone quantification. TCRdb redid the calling of the PCR reads with MiXCR, one entry per CDR3 protein. The sample lists roughly 65,000 distinct CDR3 sequences, roughly 17% occurring once. Sequencing was done on a sample of naive CD8+ T cells from blood, with Jurkat cell RNA spiked in. Subset of the sample: FACS-sorted CD8+CD4-CCR7+CD45RA+ naive T cells. Every receptor here comes from a human donor in good health. Some libraries in this study had Jurkat cell RNA spiked in.

Remarks on this clonotype: A much larger clone lies a single base off, so this may be a read error. The chain recombines TRBV15 with TRBJ2-7; D might be TRBD1 (5 bases). Germline V CDR1 and CDR2: LNHNV, YYDKDF (reference sequence). The CDR3 totals 12 residues. CDR3 sequence: CAASRSPGFAYF. DNA for the CDR3: TGTGCCGCCAGCAGATCTCCAGGGTTTGCGTACTTC.

This clonotype was seen once. One end of the junction is discordant with germline, which a read error may explain. The J gene is TRBJ1-5, the V gene TRBV12-3 or TRBV12-4; D is ambiguous. This CDR3 comprises 13 residues. The CDR3 DNA sequence: TGTGCCGGCAGTTTTTCAGGTTTTCAGCCCCAGCATTTT. Its protein product is CAGSFSGFQPQHF.

This clonotype was counted many times. The CDR3 protein is CASSPLLTLQGGNTEAFF. The CDR3 DNA reads TGTGCCAGCAGTCCATTACTTACGCTACAGGGAGGGAACACTGAAGCTTTCTTT. The rearrangement joins TRBV28 to TRBJ1-1; D is perhaps TRBD1 (6 bases). From germline, CDR1 is MDHEN and CDR2 SYDVKM. Deletions cut 5 bases from V and 1 base from J, with 23 bases between. The CDR3 sequence is 18 residues long.

Worth noting for this clonotype: One base away lies a much larger clone, so this may be a sequencing read error. This sequence joins TRBV9 and TRBJ2-6; the D is unclear. From germline, CDR1 is SGDLS and CDR2 YYNGEE. V lost 6 bases to trimming and J lost 4 bases, with 14 bases between them. CDR3 size: 15 residues. This chain's CDR3 is CASIPFPEGANVLTF. In DNA form, the CDR3 reads TGTGCCAGCATTCCCTTCCCGGAAGGGGCCAACGTCCTGACTTTC.

This clonotype was observed at least ten times. The chain uses TRBV3-1 and TRBJ1-5, with 7 bases lining up with TRBD1. Germline values: CDR1 LGHDT, CDR2 YNNKEL (reference sequence). The V gene end was trimmed by 0 bases and the J gene end by 5 bases; junction bases not matched to a gene: 7. The CDR3 sequence is 16 residues long. CDR3 nucleotides: TGTGCCAGCAGCCAAGACTTTGGGACAGATGATCAGCCCCAGCATTTT. Translation: CASSQDFGTDDQPQHF.

This clonotype appeared many times. This chain connects TRBV6-6 to TRBJ1-4; no reliable D call. Trimming shortened V by 0 bases and J by 6 bases, and 11 bases separated the two germline ends. The V gene's germline CDR1 is MNHNY and CDR2 SVGAGI (reference sequence). The CDR3 totals 15 residues. This CDR3 is CASSYSKWEYEKLFF. CDR3 nucleotide sequence: TGTGCCAGCAGTTACTCGAAGTGGGAATATGAAAAACTGTTTTTT.

Only a few counts were recorded for this clonotype. This rearrangement joins TRBV4-1 to TRBJ2-7, with D perhaps given as TRBD1 or TRBD2 (5 bases each). Germline V gene sequence: CDR1 MGHRA, CDR2 YSYEKL. The V gene lost 4 bases and the J gene lost 2 bases, with 12 bases spanning the gap. The CDR3 consists of 14 residues. In DNA, the CDR3 is TGCGCCAGCAGCCTCCCGGGACCGACCTACGAGCAGTACTTC. It translates to CASSLPGPTYEQYF.

V usage is TRBV5-1 and J usage is TRBJ2-7; D is perhaps TRBD2 (5 bases). V lost 4 bases to trimming and J lost 5 bases, with 19 bases between them. Germline CDR1 SGHRS, CDR2 YFSETQ. CDR3 size: 15 residues. The DNA for the CDR3 is TGCGCCAGCAGCCCTAATCGGGGTCCCCAAAACGAGCAGTACTTC. This gives the protein CASSPNRGPQNEQYF. The full variable domain, in which reference TRBV5-1 and TRBJ2-7 provide the parts outside the CDR3, is KAGVTQTPRYLIKTRGQQVTLSCSPISGHRSVSWYQQTPGQGLQFLFEYFSETQRNKGNFPGRFSGRQFSNSRSEMNVSTLELGDSALYLCASSPNRGPQNEQYFGPGTRLTVT.

The sample holds one count of this clonotype. Just one base apart from a much larger clone, this may be a read error. The gene calls are TRBV6-2 or TRBV6-3 and TRBJ2-7; 9 bases are a match to TRBD2. The CDR3 totals 13 residues. The germline CDR1 and CDR2 sequences are MNHEY and SVGEGT. This CDR3 is CACSYGGRDEQYF. DNA for the CDR3: TGTGCCTGCAGTTACGGCGGGAGGGACGAGCAGTACTTC.

This clonotype has at least ten counts. The CDR3 reads CASSTSGGTDTQYF. Here the CDR3 DNA reads TGTGCCAGTAGTACTAGCGGTGGAACAGATACGCAGTATTTT. The chain employs TRBV19 and TRBJ2-3; 7 nucleotides line up with TRBD2. J was trimmed by 3 bases and V by 4 bases; bases with no gene match: 4. Germline CDR1 reads LNHDA; CDR2 reads SQIVND (reference sequence). This CDR3 contains 14 residues.

This clonotype was seen a handful of times. This may come from a read error, since a much larger clone is one base off. Lacking the conserved final phenylalanine or tryptophan, this CDR3 likely reflects a read error. The chain carries TRBV28 and TRBJ2-7; D not resolved. Germline CDR1 MDHEN, CDR2 SYDVKM. The germline V and J ends were trimmed by 2 bases and 7 bases, with 12 bases remaining between them. CDR3 length equals 13 residues. Written as DNA, the CDR3 is TGTGCCAGCAGTTTAACGTCATCCCGGGAGCAGTACCTC. Translated: CASSLTSSREQYL.

Of note for this clonotype: One end of the junction fails to match germline, which may point to a read error. The chain uses TRBV19 and TRBJ2-1, with TRBD2 identical over 10 bases. CDR1 and CDR2 (germline): LNHDA, SQIVND (reference sequence). This CDR3 is built from 15 residues. The CDR3 loop reads CASSIAGGPYNEQFF. The CDR3 nucleotides read TGTGCCAGTAGCATAGCGGGAGGACCCTACAATGAGCAGTTCTTC. Full variable domain (rest looked up from reference TRBV19 and TRBJ2-1): DGGITQSPKYLFRKEGQNVTLSCEQNLNHDAMYWYRQDPGQGLRLIYYSQIVNDFQKGDIAEGYSVSREKKESFPLTVTSAQKNPTAFYLCASSIAGGPYNEQFFGPGTRLTVL.

The V and J genes are TRBV7-2 and TRBJ1-5, with 11 bases aligning to TRBD1. The CDR3 is made up of 18 amino acids. Trimming cost V 5 bases and J 0 bases; bases outside gene matches: 9. Germline CDR1 and CDR2: SGHTA and FQGNSA. CDR3 bases: TGTGCCAGCAGCCCCCGGACAGGGGGCTTTTATAGCAATCAGCCCCAGCATTTT. This translates into CASSPRTGGFYSNQPQHF.

The sample holds many counts of this clonotype. The gene calls are TRBV7-9 and TRBJ2-5; D is possibly TRBD2 (5 bases). CDR1 is SEHNR and CDR2 is FQNEAQ in the germline V gene (reference sequence). The V and J ends lost 5 bases and 1 base respectively, with 14 bases between them. This CDR3 has 15 residues. This CDR3 is CASSPPRVPQETQYF. Here the CDR3 DNA reads TGTGCCAGCAGCCCCCCGCGGGTACCCCAAGAGACCCAGTACTTC. The variable domain in full, completed from reference TRBV7-9 and TRBJ2-5, reads DTGVSQNPRHKITKRGQNVTFRCDPISEHNRLYWYRQTLGQGPEFLTYFQNEAQLEKSRLLSDRFSAERPKGSFSTLEIQRTEQGDSAMYLCASSPPRVPQETQYFGPGTRLLVL.

This clonotype was seen more than once but under ten times. A much larger clone differs by one base, so this may be a read error. In DNA form, the CDR3 reads TGTGCCAGCAGTTTAGGGGTTTTGGGTACGCAGTATTTT. It yields the protein CASSLGVLGTQYF. The rearrangement joins TRBV27 to TRBJ2-3; D remains unclear. This CDR3 spans 13 amino acids. Per germline, CDR1 MNHEY and CDR2 SMNVEV (reference sequence). Trimming left V 2 bases short and J 8 bases short, with 11 bases between.

This clonotype was recorded a few times. Since a much larger clone is just one base distant, this may be a read error. No conserved phenylalanine or tryptophan ends this CDR3, so it is likely a read error. The chain carries TRBV19 and TRBJ2-1, with 10 bases fitting TRBD2. This CDR3 has 17 residues. Germline lookup yields CDR1 LNHDA and CDR2 SQIVND (reference sequence). V gave up 6 bases and J gave up 4 bases; unmatched junction bases: 12. The CDR3 loop reads CASSPWLAGEAYNEQFS. Written as DNA, the CDR3 is TGTGCCAGTAGCCCCTGGCTAGCGGGAGAAGCATACAATGAGCAGTTCTCC.

This chain joins TRBV27 and TRBJ2-1; 10 bases align to TRBD2. Germline values: CDR1 MNHEY, CDR2 SMNVEV (reference sequence). V dropped 2 bases and J dropped 4; count of bases not matched to a gene: 5. The CDR3 is 16 amino acids. In nucleotides, the CDR3 is TGTGCCAGCAGTTTACGAGCGGGAGGGATTTACAATGAGCAGTTCTTC. It is translated as CASSLRAGGIYNEQFF.

In its sample, this clonotype was seen many times. The V and J genes are TRBV28 and TRBJ2-3, with TRBD2 matching over 8 bases. This CDR3 has 15 residues. Losses at the gene ends were 2 bases for V and 6 bases for J; bases not matched to a gene: 7. CDR1 is MDHEN, CDR2 SYDVKM, per germline. The CDR3 here is CASSLKAGVVDTQYF. Here the CDR3 DNA reads TGTGCCAGCAGTTTAAAAGCGGGAGTGGTGGATACGCAGTATTTT.

At least ten counts were recorded for this clonotype. J is TRBJ2-7 and V is TRBV9, with TRBD1 identical over 7 bases. CDR1 and CDR2 (germline): SGDLS, YYNGEE. This CDR3 comprises 14 residues. V lost 4 bases to trimming and J lost 7 bases; unmatched junction nucleotides: 11. The chain's CDR3 is CASSPTGLLAEQYF. CDR3 in DNA: TGTGCCAGCAGCCCGACAGGGCTCCTCGCGGAGCAGTACTTC. Complete variable domain (other parts from reference TRBV9 and TRBJ2-7): DSGVTQTPKHLITATGQRVTLRCSPRSGDLSVYWYQQSLDQGLQFLIQYYNGEERAKGNILERFSAQQFPDLHSELNLSSLELGDSALYFCASSPTGLLAEQYFGPGTRLTVT.